The next 8 T cell receptor beta chains were all read from a single sample in a study of T cell repertoires in cytomegalovirus infection. The antigens of these receptors remain unknown. In TCRdb, the reads were re-called with MiXCR into one record per CDR3 protein. The sample includes about 740,000 distinct CDR3 sequences, around a third of them seen just once. This specimen was cultured PBMCs, taken from culture after CMV antigen stimulation. Receptor source: a human donor in good health (CMV status not recorded). Some clones in this sample may be carry-over from other donors' samples.

V usage is TRBV2 and J usage is TRBJ2-1, with 9 bases that match TRBD1. Trimming at V came to 4 bases and at J to 8 bases, leaving 12 bases not matched to a gene. The CDR3 covers 16 residues. Germline values: CDR1 SNHLY, CDR2 FYNNEI. The DNA for the CDR3 is TGTGCCAGCAGTGCCTCCGGGACAGGGAGGAGGGATGAGCAGTTCTTC. Protein product: CASSASGTGRRDEQFF. The full variable domain, rest sourced from reference TRBV2 and TRBJ2-1, is EPEVTQTPSHQVTQMGQEVILRCVPISNHLYFYWYRQILGQKVEFLVSFYNNEISEKSEIFDDQFSVERPDGSNFTLKIRSTKLEDSAMYFCASSASGTGRRDEQFFGPGTRLTVL.

This clonotype was observed at least ten times. The chain carries TRBV7-8 and TRBJ2-1, with 10 bases that match TRBD2. After removal of 2 bases from V and 8 bases from J, the junction contained 12 bases not matched to a gene. Germline values: CDR1 SGHVS, CDR2 FQNEAQ. The CDR3 sequence is 17 residues long. CDR3 region: CASSLLFSGGAGDEQFF. The CDR3, as DNA: TGTGCCAGCAGCTTACTCTTCAGCGGGGGGGCCGGGGATGAGCAGTTCTTC.

The chain joins TRBV27 to TRBJ1-2; no clear D. CDR3 length: 14 residues. The ends were cut back, 8 bases at V and 3 bases at J, with 16 bases in the middle. Germline CDR1 reads MNHEY; CDR2 reads SMNVEV (reference sequence). This CDR3 reads CASAGRAGYYGYTF. DNA for the CDR3: TGTGCCAGCGCTGGACGGGCAGGCTACTATGGCTACACCTTC.

This clonotype was counted ten times or more. The J gene is TRBJ2-5, the V gene TRBV7-2; D gene unclear. Germline V lookup: CDR1 SGHTA, CDR2 FQGNSA. With 6 bases removed from V and 4 bases from J, the gap between germline ends came to 12 bases. The CDR3 spans 13 residues. For the CDR3, the DNA is TGTGCCAGCAGTCGGGCGTCACTAGAGACCCAGTACTTC. Translating it yields CASSRASLETQYF. Filled out from reference TRBV7-2 and TRBJ2-5, the complete variable domain reads GAGVSQSPSNKVTEKGKDVELRCDPISGHTALYWYRQSLGQGLEFLIYFQGNSAPDKSGLPSDRFSAERTGGSVSTLTIQRTQQEDSAVYLCASSRASLETQYFGPGTRLLVL.

This clonotype was detected ten times or more. The V call is TRBV7-2, the J call TRBJ1-2, with 7 bases that match TRBD1. CDR1 SGHTA and CDR2 FQGNSA come from the germline V gene. V shed 4 bases, J shed 2 bases, and the junction held 1 base outside the gene matches. The CDR3 has 13 amino acids. The CDR3: CASSSGQNYGYTF. The CDR3 bases are TGTGCCAGCAGCTCGGGACAGAACTATGGCTACACCTTC.

The chain joins TRBV4-1 to TRBJ1-2, with 8 bases that match TRBD1. The germline CDR1 and CDR2 sequences are MGHRA and YSYEKL. J gave up 6 bases and V 4 bases, and 10 bases lay outside the gene matches. The CDR3 extends over 15 amino acids. The CDR3 DNA is TGCGCCAGCAGCCTTGGGACAGGTGGAGTGGATGGCTACACCTTC. Amino acid sequence: CASSLGTGGVDGYTF.

CDR3 DNA: TGTGCCAGCAGTTTATTCCCGGGGAGCCCTTATGGCTACACCTTC. Protein product: CASSLFPGSPYGYTF. V gene TRBV27 combines with J gene TRBJ1-2, with no clear D. CDR1 and CDR2 from the germline V gene are MNHEY and SMNVEV (reference sequence). The CDR3 spans 15 residues. The V gene lost 1 base and the J gene lost 5 bases, with 14 bases spanning the gap.

The J gene is TRBJ2-1, the V gene TRBV24-1; D might be TRBD2 (5 bases). CDR1 is KGHDR and CDR2 is SFDVKD in the germline V gene. V was trimmed by 8 bases and J by 7 bases, leaving 14 bases between them. CDR3 length: 13 amino acids. The CDR3 DNA follows: TGTGCCACCACCAAGGACTGGGTAAATGAGCAGTTCTTC. Its protein product is CATTKDWVNEQFF.